The sequence of this T cell receptor beta chain was determined in a study of cytomegalovirus exposure and HLA in healthy donors. The PCR ran on 60 Vbeta and 13 Jbeta primers. Repertoires were generated with immunoSEQ multiplex PCR, while TCRdb's copy carries only in-frame clones and drops some. The data contain more than 110,000 clones, more than 9.5% of them singletons. The CDR3 is made up of 11 amino acids. CDR1 is GTSNPN, CDR2 SVGIG, per germline (reference sequence). Details on this clone: The junction and the germline gene differ at one end; a read error may be behind it.

The sequenced material came from PBMCs. The clonotype originates from a man aged 45 to 65 in good health and CMV-seronegative. This rearrangement joins TRBV30 to TRBJ1-2; D gene ambiguous. Here the CDR3 DNA reads TGTGCCTGGAGTGTCCAGGCCCCATCCTTCTTC. This codes for CAWSVQAPSFF. Based on the CDR3 plus reference TRBV30 and TRBJ1-2, the full variable domain is SQTIHQWPATLVQPVGSPLSLECTVEGTSNPNLYWYRQAAGRGLQLLFYSVGIGQISSEVPQNLSASRPQDRQFILSSKKLLLSDSGFYLCAWSVQAPSFFGSGTRLTVV.